Listed below are T cell receptor beta chains from one sample, sequenced in a study of blood T cell repertoires in COVID-19. Profiling relied on immunoSEQ multiplex PCR, and the TCRdb table lists in-frame clones only, not all of them. The sample contains about 110,000 clones, around 90% of which appear only once. Sequences were obtained from peripheral blood. The receptor source for this set is a human donor in a cohort sampled during active COVID-19. Each CDR3 is given with its conserved first and last residue. Fields, in order: V gene, clone size, J gene, D gene, CDR3 protein, CDR3 DNA. The D gene is left open where the match is weak. Only part of the rows carry a size: once, few, many, or a class if the clone is expanded.

V gene: TRBV19; clone size: NA; J gene: TRBJ2-1; D gene: TRBD2; CDR3 protein: CATWGRTSGYNEQFF; CDR3 DNA: TGTGCCACCTGGGGGAGGACTAGCGGGTACAATGAGCAGTTCTTC
V gene: TRBV11-1; clone size: NA; J gene: TRBJ2-1; D gene: TRBD2; CDR3 protein: CASSPTSGEYNEQFF; CDR3 DNA: TGTGCCAGCAGCCCGACTAGCGGCGAGTACAATGAGCAGTTCTTC
V gene: TRBV24-1; clone size: NA; J gene: TRBJ2-1; D gene: TRBD2; CDR3 protein: CATSDPGGGLAGVRRQFF; CDR3 DNA: TGTGCCACCAGTGATCCCGGAGGAGGACTAGCGGGGGTGCGTCGGCAGTTCTTC
V gene: TRBV2; clone size: NA; J gene: TRBJ2-7; D gene: TRBD1; CDR3 protein: CASSGQGKVYEQYF; CDR3 DNA: TGTGCCAGCAGTGGACAGGGGAAGGTGTACGAGCAGTACTTC
V gene: TRBV7-9; clone size: few; J gene: TRBJ2-7; D gene: TRBD2; CDR3 protein: CATQRENSYEQYF; CDR3 DNA: TGTGCCACCCAGCGGGAGAACTCCTACGAGCAGTACTTC
V gene: TRBV2; clone size: NA; J gene: TRBJ2-1; D gene: NA; CDR3 protein: CASSGSSASSYNEQFF; CDR3 DNA: TGTGCCAGCAGTGGGTCGTCCGCGAGCTCCTACAATGAGCAGTTCTTC
V gene: TRBV7-9; clone size: NA; J gene: TRBJ2-1; D gene: NA; CDR3 protein: CASSLPNNEQFF; CDR3 DNA: TGTGCCAGCAGCTTACCCAACAATGAGCAGTTCTTC
V gene: TRBV30; clone size: NA; J gene: TRBJ2-1; D gene: NA; CDR3 protein: CAWSGGRGSSYNEQFF; CDR3 DNA: TGTGCCTGGAGTGGAGGGAGGGGGAGCTCCTACAATGAGCAGTTCTTC
V gene: TRBV18; clone size: once; J gene: TRBJ2-5; D gene: NA; CDR3 protein: CASSPGYQETQYF; CDR3 DNA: TGTGCCAGCTCACCCGGGTACCAAGAGACCCAGTACTTC
V gene: TRBV4-1; clone size: NA; J gene: TRBJ2-7; D gene: NA; CDR3 protein: CASSQVVESYEQYF; CDR3 DNA: TGCGCCAGCAGCCAAGTCGTGGAGTCCTACGAGCAGTACTTC
V gene: TRBV9; clone size: NA; J gene: TRBJ2-3; D gene: TRBD2; CDR3 protein: CASSVESSGSPDTQYF; CDR3 DNA: TGTGCCAGCAGCGTAGAGTCTAGCGGGAGCCCAGATACGCAGTATTTT
V gene: TRBV2; clone size: NA; J gene: TRBJ1-3; D gene: NA; CDR3 protein: CASSVGSSGNTIYF; CDR3 DNA: TGTGCCAGCAGTGTGGGCTCCTCTGGAAACACCATATATTTT
V gene: TRBV3-1/TRBV3-2; clone size: NA; J gene: TRBJ2-1; D gene: TRBD2; CDR3 protein: CASSQKLAGAEQFF; CDR3 DNA: TGTGCCAGCAGCCAAAAACTAGCGGGGGCAGAGCAGTTCTTC
V gene: TRBV27; clone size: NA; J gene: TRBJ1-5; D gene: NA; CDR3 protein: CASSGQASNQPQHF; CDR3 DNA: TGTGCCAGCAGTGGGCAGGCTAGCAATCAGCCCCAGCATTTT
V gene: TRBV30; clone size: once; J gene: TRBJ1-2; D gene: NA; CDR3 protein: CAWSLGTNYGYTF; CDR3 DNA: TGTGCCTGGAGTCTGGGCACCAACTATGGCTACACCTTC
V gene: TRBV7-9; clone size: NA; J gene: TRBJ2-7; D gene: TRBD1; CDR3 protein: CASSPTTGGENEQYF; CDR3 DNA: TGTGCCAGCAGCCCAACGACAGGGGGTGAAAACGAGCAGTACTTC
V gene: TRBV7-9; clone size: NA; J gene: TRBJ2-5; D gene: TRBD1; CDR3 protein: CATRTGGLETQYF; CDR3 DNA: TGTGCCACCCGGACAGGGGGCCTCGAGACCCAGTACTTC